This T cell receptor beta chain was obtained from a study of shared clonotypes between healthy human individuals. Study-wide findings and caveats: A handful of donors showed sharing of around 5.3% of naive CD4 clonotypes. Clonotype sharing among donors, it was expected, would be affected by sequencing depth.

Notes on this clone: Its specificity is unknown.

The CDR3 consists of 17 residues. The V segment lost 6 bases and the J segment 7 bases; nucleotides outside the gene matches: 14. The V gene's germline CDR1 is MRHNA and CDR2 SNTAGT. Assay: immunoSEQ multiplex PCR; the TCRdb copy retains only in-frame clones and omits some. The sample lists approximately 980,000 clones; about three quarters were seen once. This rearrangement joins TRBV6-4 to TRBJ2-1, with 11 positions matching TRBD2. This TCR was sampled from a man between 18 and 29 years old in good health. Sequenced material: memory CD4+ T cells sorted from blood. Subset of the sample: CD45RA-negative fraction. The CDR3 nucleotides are TGTGCCAGCAGGACTCTAGCGGGGGGACCTATACGGAATGAGCAGTTCTTC. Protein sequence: CASRTLAGGPIRNEQFF.